The next 17 T cell receptor beta chains were all read from a single sample in a study of T cell responses to AZD1222 COVID-19 vaccine (dated by TCRdb to the early 2020s). The meaning of the sample's time point label: baseline before first vaccination. Receptors were amplified or captured by the immunoSEQ multiplex PCR assay. The immuneACCESS repertoire file appears here via TCRdb, limited to in-frame rearrangements. These files lack a portion of the clones; in checked studies, under half of the deficit traces to unresolved V genes, and the cause of the others is not known. This sample comprises roughly 120,000 clones, 70% to 90% of them detected only once. Approximately 5.4% of the sample rests with the top ten. Sequences were derived from peripheral blood, sampled on day 0 of AZD1222 vaccination. The source is an adult in good health.

The rearrangement uses TRBV6-2 or TRBV6-3 and TRBJ2-1, with 16 bases matching TRBD2. The germline CDR1 and CDR2 sequences are MNHEY and SVGEGT. The ends lost 5 bases at V and 9 bases at J; junction bases unmatched: 10. The CDR3 sequence is 17 residues long. CDR3 sequence (DNA): TGTGCCAGCAGTAGAGGGACTAGCGGGGGGGCTATCGGTGAGCAGTTCTTC. It translates to CASSRGTSGGAIGEQFF.

This chain joins TRBV2 and TRBJ2-2; 7 bases fit TRBD2. V lost 7 bases, J lost 2 bases, and 4 bases stayed unmatched. CDR1 is SNHLY, CDR2 FYNNEI, per germline. The CDR3 extends over 14 amino acids. This CDR3 is CASIAGVNTGELFF. CDR3 coding DNA: TGTGCCAGCATTGCGGGGGTTAACACCGGGGAGCTGTTTTTT.

The rearrangement joins TRBV5-5 to TRBJ2-2; D is unresolved. Germline V gene lookup returns CDR1 SGHKS and CDR2 YYEKEE (reference sequence). The V gene lost 4 bases and the J gene lost 1 base, with 5 bases spanning the gap. The CDR3 runs 13 residues. The CDR3 loop is CASSEWNTGELFF. CDR3 DNA sequence: TGTGCCAGCAGCGAGTGGAACACCGGGGAGCTGTTTTTT.

This chain links TRBV11-3 with TRBJ2-5; D not resolved. This CDR3 has 10 residues. Trimming shortened V by 4 bases and J by 10 bases, and 7 bases separated the two germline ends. Germline CDR1 reads SGHNT; CDR2 reads YENEEA. The DNA of the CDR3 is TGTGCCAGCAGCTCCCGTGACCAGTACTTC. Translating it yields CASSSRDQYF.

The V gene is TRBV7-2, the J gene TRBJ2-3, with D unresolved. Germline lookup yields CDR1 SGHTA and CDR2 FQGNSA. V shed 6 bases and J shed 1 base, with 14 bases lying between them. The CDR3 contains 15 residues. Here the CDR3 DNA reads TGTGCCAGCAGTTTGAAGGTGATGGGCACAGATACGCAGTATTTT. This encodes CASSLKVMGTDTQYF.

The chain employs TRBV5-4 and TRBJ1-2; possible D gene TRBD1, 5 bases. The CDR3 loop spans 13 amino acids. Germline V gene lookup returns CDR1 SGHNT and CDR2 YYREEE (reference sequence). V was cut by 2 bases and J by 8 bases, with 13 bases left in between. The chain's CDR3 is CASSFESGTGYTF. Here the CDR3 DNA reads TGTGCCAGCAGCTTTGAGTCAGGGACCGGCTACACCTTC.

This chain connects TRBV7-8 to TRBJ1-3, with 7 nucleotides matching TRBD1. The CDR3 spans 15 residues. The V gene end was trimmed by 1 base and the J gene end by 4 bases; junction bases not matched to a gene: 4. The germline V gene encodes CDR1 SGHVS and CDR2 FQNEAQ. In DNA, the CDR3 is TGTGCCAGCAGCTTAGTCCAGGGGGAAGGAAACACCATATATTTT. The encoded protein is CASSLVQGEGNTIYF.

This sequence joins TRBV7-2 and TRBJ1-1; D gene unclear. The CDR3 consists of 12 residues. Trimming took off 2 bases at V and 8 bases at J, with 9 bases between the two ends. Per germline, CDR1 SGHTA and CDR2 FQGNSA. The CDR3 DNA follows: TGTGCCAGCAGCTTATATTTAGGCGAAGCTTTCTTT. Translation: CASSLYLGEAFF.

The CDR3 sequence: CASRETIRNEQFF. The CDR3 bases are TGTGCCAGCAGAGAAACAATAAGGAATGAGCAGTTCTTC. V usage is TRBV12-3 or TRBV12-4 and J usage is TRBJ2-1; D not certain. Trimming cost V 6 bases and J 7 bases, with 13 bases left between them. The CDR3 extends over 13 amino acids.

The genes are TRBV5-1 and TRBJ1-5; TRBD1 aligns across 8 bases. CDR1 is SGHRS and CDR2 is YFSETQ in the germline V gene. This CDR3 spans 15 amino acids. The trim removed 4 bases at V and 5 bases at J, leaving 8 bases unmatched. CDR3 in DNA: TGCGCCAGCAGCGCCGGGACAGGCAGTTATCAGCCCCAGCATTTT. Protein product: CASSAGTGSYQPQHF.

The CDR3 DNA follows: TGTGCCAGCAGCCAAGAGGGCGGGACAGGGCTCAATGAGCAGTTCTTC. The encoded protein is CASSQEGGTGLNEQFF. The rearrangement links TRBV3-1 (or the pseudogene TRBV3-2) to TRBJ2-1; 9 bases fit TRBD1. In germline, CDR1 is LGHDT, CDR2 YNNKEL (reference sequence). The CDR3 consists of 16 residues. Trimming removed 0 bases from V and 6 bases from J; junction bases left unmatched: 6.

V is TRBV12-3 or TRBV12-4 and J is TRBJ1-1; tentative D call: TRBD1 (5 bases). CDR3 size: 11 residues. Trimming took 2 bases from V and 10 from J, leaving 8 bases between them. DNA for the CDR3: TGTGCCAGCAGTTTATTGGGGCGAGCTTTCTTT. Its translation: CASSLLGRAFF.

The chain couples TRBV6-6 to TRBJ1-6; a possible D gene is TRBD1 (5 bases). The CDR3 has 15 residues. Germline values: CDR1 MNHNY, CDR2 SVGAGI (reference sequence). V was cut by 7 bases and J by 9 bases, with 19 bases left in between. Here the CDR3 reads CASTPRGDHSSPLHF. The CDR3 DNA sequence: TGTGCCAGCACCCCTCGGGGGGATCATAGTTCACCCCTCCACTTT.

The chain joins TRBV7-9 to TRBJ1-2, with no clear D. CDR3 length: 13 amino acids. Deletions cut 6 bases from V and 4 bases from J, with 12 bases between. The germline V gene encodes CDR1 SEHNR and CDR2 FQNEAQ (reference sequence). The CDR3 DNA sequence: TGTGCCAGCAGAGAGGGTGCGGCCTATGGCTACACCTTC. It yields the protein CASREGAAYGYTF.

The genes are TRBV6-5 and TRBJ1-2; TRBD1 is a possible D gene (6 bases). This CDR3 region has 16 residues. Per germline, CDR1 MNHEY and CDR2 SVGAGI. V was shortened by 0 bases and J by 2 bases, with 13 bases between the two germline ends. CDR3 in amino acids: CASSYSRATGNYGYTF. The CDR3 bases are TGTGCCAGCAGTTACTCGAGGGCAACAGGGAACTATGGCTACACCTTC.

The chain combines TRBV23-1 with TRBJ2-1; D is ambiguous. TRBV23-1 has ORF status, its function being uncertain. Trimming took off 1 base at V and 4 bases at J, with 5 bases between the two ends. This CDR3 contains 13 residues. CDR3 nucleotides: TGCGCCAGCAGTCAATTCCCTTACAATGAGCAGTTCTTC. As protein: CASSQFPYNEQFF.

This rearrangement joins TRBV19 to TRBJ2-1; D is undetermined. Germline lookup yields CDR1 LNHDA and CDR2 SQIVND (reference sequence). This CDR3 is 13 amino acids long. Trimming shortened V by 3 bases and J by 4 bases, and 7 bases separated the two germline ends. The CDR3 DNA reads as TGTGCCAGTAGTATTAACAGATACAATGAGCAGTTCTTC. Translation: CASSINRYNEQFF.